Detailed here is one T cell receptor (beta chain). The CDR3 sequence is 15 residues long. Per the germline V gene, CDR1 is KGHSH and CDR2 is LQKENI. The ends lost 0 bases at V and 6 bases at J; junction bases unmatched: 0. Assay: immunoSEQ multiplex PCR; the TCRdb copy retains only in-frame clones and omits some. The table includes some 250,000 clones, roughly 81% detected once. The data belong to a study of blood T cell repertoires in COVID-19. The rearrangement links TRBV18 to TRBJ1-6; 9 nucleotides agree with TRBD1. The sequence derives from a woman older than 75 with COVID-19, enrolled during active disease. The sequenced sample was peripheral blood. The CDR3 DNA follows: TGTGCCAGCTCACCACCGGACAGGGGTAATTCACCCCTCCACTTT. Translated, it gives CASSPPDRGNSPLHF. The full variable domain, rest sourced from reference TRBV18 and TRBJ1-6, is NAGVMQNPRHLVRRRGQEARLRCSPMKGHSHVYWYRQLPEEGLKFMVYLQKENIIDESGMPKERFSAEFPKEGPSILRIQQVVRGDSAAYFCASSPPDRGNSPLHFGNGTRLTVT.